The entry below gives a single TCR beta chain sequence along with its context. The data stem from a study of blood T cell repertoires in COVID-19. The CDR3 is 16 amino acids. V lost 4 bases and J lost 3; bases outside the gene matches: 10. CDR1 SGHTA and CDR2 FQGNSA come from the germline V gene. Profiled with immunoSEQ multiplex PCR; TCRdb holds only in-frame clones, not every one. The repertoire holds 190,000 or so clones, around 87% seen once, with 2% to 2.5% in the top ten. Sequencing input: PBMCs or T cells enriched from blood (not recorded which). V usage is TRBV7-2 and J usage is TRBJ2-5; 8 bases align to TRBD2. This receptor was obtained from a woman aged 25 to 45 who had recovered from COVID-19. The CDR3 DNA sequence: TGTGCCAGCAGCTCCAAGAGCGGGGGCCCAAAAGAGACCCAGTACTTC. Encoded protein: CASSSKSGGPKETQYF.